Listed below are T cell receptor beta chains from one sample, sequenced in a study of cytomegalovirus exposure and HLA in healthy donors. The repertoire was sequenced with immunoSEQ multiplex PCR; TCRdb's copy has only in-frame clones and lacks some. The sample lists around 80,000 clones, roughly 72% seen once, with about 9% in the top ten. The specimen was PBMCs. Receptors were obtained from a man in his forties in good health and CMV-seropositive. Both conserved end residues are part of each CDR3. The D gene is left open where the match is weak.

j_gene: TRBJ1-4; d_gene: TRBD1; v_gene: TRBV13; CDR3aa: CASSLNGQGTNEKLFF
j_gene: TRBJ1-2; d_gene: .; v_gene: TRBV5-6; CDR3aa: CASSLRLRFYGYTF
j_gene: TRBJ2-2; d_gene: TRBD1; v_gene: TRBV18; CDR3aa: CASSRTGTANTGELFF
j_gene: TRBJ2-1; d_gene: TRBD1; v_gene: TRBV11-3; CDR3aa: CASSLRGQGFNEQFF
j_gene: TRBJ2-5; d_gene: .; v_gene: TRBV29-1; CDR3aa: CSVDFVSQETQYF
j_gene: TRBJ2-2; d_gene: TRBD2; v_gene: TRBV6-6; CDR3aa: CASSAGLAGPTGELFF
j_gene: TRBJ1-5; d_gene: TRBD1; v_gene: TRBV28; CDR3aa: CASSPSGQGTNQPQHF
j_gene: TRBJ2-1; d_gene: TRBD1; v_gene: TRBV4-1; CDR3aa: CASSQAPGQAYNEQFF
j_gene: TRBJ1-1; d_gene: .; v_gene: TRBV28; CDR3aa: CASSLRGGNTEAFF
j_gene: TRBJ2-2; d_gene: .; v_gene: TRBV18; CDR3aa: CASSVTRNTGELFF
j_gene: TRBJ2-1; d_gene: .; v_gene: TRBV2; CDR3aa: CASTEESSYNEQFF
j_gene: TRBJ2-7; d_gene: TRBD2; v_gene: TRBV7-2; CDR3aa: CASSTSGRGEQYF
j_gene: TRBJ1-3; d_gene: .; v_gene: TRBV15; CDR3aa: CATSRNQPGSGNTIYF
j_gene: TRBJ1-1; d_gene: TRBD1; v_gene: TRBV10-3; CDR3aa: CAISESRGRGEAFF
j_gene: TRBJ2-7; d_gene: TRBD1; v_gene: TRBV5-1; CDR3aa: CASSIDRGWYEQYF
j_gene: TRBJ2-5; d_gene: TRBD2; v_gene: TRBV5-1; CDR3aa: CASRPGSGSNGETQYF
j_gene: TRBJ1-2; d_gene: .; v_gene: TRBV29-1; CDR3aa: CSVGGPTAKNYGYTF
j_gene: TRBJ2-1; d_gene: .; v_gene: TRBV30; CDR3aa: CAWSYSFGEQFF
j_gene: TRBJ2-7; d_gene: .; v_gene: TRBV4-1; CDR3aa: CASSQPLGPRKYF
j_gene: TRBJ1-5; d_gene: .; v_gene: TRBV19; CDR3aa: CASSGQYNQPQHF